This T cell receptor (beta chain) was retrieved from a study of T cell responses to AZD1222 COVID-19 vaccine. Worth noting for this clone: Its specificity is unknown.

V was cut by 4 bases and J by 4 bases, with 14 bases left in between. From germline, CDR1 is LNHDA and CDR2 SQIVND (reference sequence). The CDR3 is 15 residues long. Overall study results and limits: Within unmutated variant regions lay the reported targets of nearly half of spike-specific TCRs.

Sequencing was performed with immunoSEQ multiplex PCR; in TCRdb, only in-frame clones are kept and a portion is missing. This table has about 150,000 clones, roughly 90% appearing once. The chain recombines TRBV19 with TRBJ1-5; D is undetermined. The receptor was isolated from an adult who received the AZD1222 COVID-19 vaccine. This specimen was peripheral blood, taken 28 days after the second AZD1222 dose. CDR3 DNA: TGTGCCAGTAGTACCCCAACATGGCGGAATCAGCCCCAGCATTTT. The encoded protein is CASSTPTWRNQPQHF.